A selection of T cell receptor beta chains follows, all from one sample in a study of shared clonotypes between healthy human individuals. The method was immunoSEQ multiplex PCR; TCRdb's version includes in-frame clones alone and lacks a portion of them. This table has some 500,000 clones, around 77% appearing once. The material sequenced was PBMCs. The receptors stem from a woman between 40 and 55 years old in good health. Some clones in this sample may be carry-over from other donors' samples. Each CDR3 is given with its conserved first and last residue. Fields, in order: D gene, V gene, J gene, clone size, CDR3 protein, CDR3 DNA. A D gene is named only where the DNA matches it firmly. Clone size, where shown, is once, few, many, or a class for clones that have expanded.

>.|TRBV6-5|TRBJ1-5|.
CASSYGGNQPQHF
TGTGCCAGCAGTTATGGGGGCAATCAGCCCCAGCATTTT
>.|TRBV28|TRBJ2-5|.
CASRPRVGQRETQYF
TGTGCCAGCAGGCCTCGGGTGGGGCAGCGGGAGACCCAGTACTTC
>.|TRBV28|TRBJ2-5|few
CASSFAAMKETQYF
TGTGCCAGCAGTTTCGCGGCGATGAAAGAGACCCAGTACTTC
>.|TRBV7-9|TRBJ1-5|.
CASSFPWGWYSNQPQHF
TGTGCCAGCAGCTTTCCATGGGGCTGGTATAGCAATCAGCCCCAGCATTTT
>.|TRBV6-4|TRBJ1-2|once
CASSYPLYGYTF
TGTGCCAGCAGTTACCCGCTCTATGGCTACACCTTC
>.|TRBV11-2|TRBJ2-5|.
CASSLGSWAQYF
TGTGCCAGCAGCTTAGGGAGTTGGGCCCAGTACTTC
>.|TRBV5-1|TRBJ2-3|many
CASSSASGRPTDTQYF
TGCGCCAGCAGCTCCGCGTCGGGCAGACCCACAGATACGCAGTATTTT
>.|TRBV21-1|TRBJ2-3|.
CASRDKAGGPITDTQYF
TGTGCCAGCAGAGATAAAGCGGGAGGGCCGATCACAGATACGCAGTATTTT
>.|TRBV27|TRBJ1-1|.
CASSAYRETEAFF
TGTGCCAGCAGTGCCTACAGGGAGACTGAAGCTTTCTTT
>.|TRBV18|TRBJ2-7|.
CASSPGNMREQYF
TGTGCCAGCTCACCGGGGAACATGCGCGAGCAGTACTTC